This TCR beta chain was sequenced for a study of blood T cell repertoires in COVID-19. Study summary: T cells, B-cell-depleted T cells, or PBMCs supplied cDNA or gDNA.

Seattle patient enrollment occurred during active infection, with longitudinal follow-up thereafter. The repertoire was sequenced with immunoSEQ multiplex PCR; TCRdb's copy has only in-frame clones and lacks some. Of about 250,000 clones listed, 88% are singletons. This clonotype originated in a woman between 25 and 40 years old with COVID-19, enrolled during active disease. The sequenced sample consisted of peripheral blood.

The CDR3 loop is CASQRGLVEETQYF. The CDR3 DNA reads as TGTGCCAGCCAACGCGGTTTAGTTGAAGAGACCCAGTACTTC. The V call is TRBV28, the J call TRBJ2-5; no definite D call. V lost 8 bases and J lost 3, with 16 bases in between. This CDR3 is built from 14 residues. The germline CDR1 and CDR2 sequences are MDHEN and SYDVKM. Supplemented by reference TRBV28 and TRBJ2-5, the full variable domain reads DVKVTQSSRYLVKRTGEKVFLECVQDMDHENMFWYRQDPGLGLRLIYFSYDVKMKEKGDIPEGYSVSREKKERFSLILESASTNQTSMYLCASQRGLVEETQYFGPGTRLLVL.